These T cell receptor beta chains were read from a single sample in a study of cytomegalovirus exposure and HLA in healthy donors. TCRdb's table, derived via immunoSEQ multiplex PCR, lists solely in-frame clones and lacks some. Among 150,000 to 200,000 clones listed, 80% to 90% were seen once. The material sequenced was PBMCs. The receptors derive from a man aged 50 to 59 in good health and CMV-seropositive. Each CDR3 is given with its conserved first and last residue. The order of the fields is V gene, D gene, CDR3 length, clone size, J gene, CDR3 protein, CDR3 DNA. D genes are given only for firm matches. Size tells how often a clone was seen (once, few, many) or the class of an expanded clone, and some rows leave it out.

>TRBV15|-|14|-|TRBJ1-2
CATSRVPGKGGYTF
TGTGCCACCAGCAGAGTCCCGGGAAAAGGAGGCTACACCTTC
>TRBV25-1|-|12|-|TRBJ2-5
CASNRDQETQYF
TGTGCCAGCAATCGAGACCAAGAGACCCAGTACTTC
>TRBV5-4|-|16|-|TRBJ2-2
CASSGRQGGGTGELFF
TGTGCCAGCAGCGGGCGACAGGGAGGCGGCACCGGGGAGCTGTTTTTT
>TRBV5-1|-|12|-|TRBJ2-1
CASSPDWNEQFF
TGCGCCAGCAGCCCGGACTGGAATGAGCAGTTCTTC
>TRBV15|TRBD2|16|few|TRBJ2-1
CATSRRTSGGMNEQFF
TGTGCCACCAGCCGCAGGACTAGCGGCGGTATGAATGAGCAGTTCTTC
>TRBV11-2|TRBD1|16|-|TRBJ1-5
CASSLGLTGGFQPQHF
TGTGCCAGCAGCTTAGGCTTGACAGGGGGTTTTCAGCCCCAGCATTTT
>TRBV27|-|13|once|TRBJ1-5
CASSLSGGQPQHF
TGTGCCAGCAGTTTATCAGGAGGTCAGCCCCAGCATTTT
>TRBV11-2|TRBD1|16|-|TRBJ1-6
CASSLDRDSYNSPLHF
TGTGCCAGCAGCTTAGATCGGGACAGCTATAATTCACCCCTCCACTTT
>TRBV27|-|14|once|TRBJ1-1
CASSLTRANTEAFF
TGTGCCAGCAGTTTAACGCGGGCAAACACTGAAGCTTTCTTT
>TRBV19|-|13|-|TRBJ1-1
CASRTGGSGEAFF
TGTGCCAGTAGGACGGGAGGCTCTGGTGAAGCTTTCTTT
>TRBV7-9|TRBD1|14|-|TRBJ2-7
CASGSGTGIYEQYF
TGTGCCAGCGGCTCCGGGACAGGGATCTACGAGCAGTACTTC
>TRBV4-1|TRBD1|19|few|TRBJ1-2
CASSQDGTGQGAGNYGYTF
TGCGCCAGCAGCCAAGATGGGACGGGACAGGGGGCCGGGAACTATGGCTACACCTTC
>TRBV19|-|14|-|TRBJ1-1
CASSIGQMNTEAFF
TGTGCCAGTAGTATTGGGCAGATGAACACTGAAGCTTTCTTT
>TRBV15|-|17|-|TRBJ1-1
CATSRDYGSRGDTEAFF
TGTGCCACCAGCAGAGATTATGGGTCCAGGGGAGACACTGAAGCTTTCTTT
>TRBV18|TRBD1|15|-|TRBJ1-4
CASVQGARTNEKLFF
TGTGCCAGCGTCCAGGGGGCGCGAACTAATGAAAAACTGTTTTTT
>TRBV27|-|17|-|TRBJ1-2
CASSPELGPSSPYGYTF
TGTGCCAGCAGTCCTGAGTTGGGGCCCTCCTCCCCCTATGGCTACACCTTC
>TRBV6-5|TRBD1|13|once|TRBJ1-1
CASSLQGSTEAFF
TGTGCCAGCAGTTTACAGGGGAGCACTGAAGCTTTCTTT
>TRBV6-1|TRBD2|15|once|TRBJ2-3
CASSATSGGPDTQYF
TGTGCCAGCAGTGCCACTAGCGGGGGCCCAGATACGCAGTATTTT
>TRBV27|TRBD2|14|-|TRBJ2-7
CASKAGGSSYEQYF
TGTGCCAGCAAAGCGGGGGGATCCTCCTACGAGCAGTACTTC
>TRBV27|-|16|once|TRBJ2-2
CASSLGVAANTGELFF
TGTGCCAGCAGTTTAGGGGTAGCGGCGAACACCGGGGAGCTGTTTTTT
>TRBV7-9|-|15|once|TRBJ1-3
CASSPMGSSGNTIYF
TGTGCCAGCAGCCCTATGGGGAGCTCTGGAAACACCATATATTTT
>TRBV5-1|TRBD2|17|-|TRBJ2-3
CASSLEGRGGITDTQYF
TGCGCCAGCAGCTTGGAGGGGCGGGGGGGTATCACAGATACGCAGTATTTT
>TRBV5-6|-|13|-|TRBJ1-1
CASSYAGPSEAFF
TGTGCCAGCAGCTATGCAGGTCCCTCTGAAGCTTTCTTT
>TRBV27|TRBD1|15|-|TRBJ2-1
CASSSNRGTNNEQFF
TGTGCCAGCAGTTCCAACAGGGGCACTAACAATGAGCAGTTCTTC
>TRBV25-1|-|13|-|TRBJ1-6
CASSASVNSPLHF
TGTGCCAGCAGTGCTTCAGTGAATTCACCCCTCCACTTT
>TRBV7-3|-|15|-|TRBJ2-3
CASSVEGLGTDTQYF
TGTGCCAGCAGCGTCGAGGGTTTGGGCACAGATACGCAGTATTTT
>TRBV5-6|-|14|-|TRBJ1-4
CASSLDGVSEKLFF
TGTGCCAGCAGCTTGGACGGAGTATCTGAAAAACTGTTTTTT
>TRBV7-9|-|13|-|TRBJ1-2
CAGRREGGYGYTF
TGTGCCGGACGGCGGGAGGGTGGGTATGGCTACACCTTC
>TRBV7-8|TRBD1|13|-|TRBJ1-5
CASSGQVNQPQHF
TGTGCCAGCTCCGGACAGGTCAATCAGCCCCAGCATTTT
>TRBV11-2|TRBD1|13|-|TRBJ1-1
CASSVNRGTEAFF
TGTGCCAGCAGCGTCAACAGGGGAACTGAAGCTTTCTTT
>TRBV19|-|13|-|TRBJ2-7
CATLGLTSYEQYF
TGTGCCACCCTAGGACTAACCTCCTACGAGCAGTACTTC
>TRBV7-3|TRBD2|16|once|TRBJ2-2
CASSFSGGGNTGELFF
TGTGCCAGCAGCTTTAGCGGGGGCGGTAACACCGGGGAGCTGTTTTTT
>TRBV28|-|15|-|TRBJ1-2
CASSSPGQLDYGYTF
TGTGCCAGCAGTTCTCCGGGACAATTGGACTATGGCTACACCTTC
>TRBV19|-|15|once|TRBJ1-3
CASRIPGDSGNTIYF
TGTGCCAGTAGGATCCCCGGTGACTCTGGAAACACCATATATTTT